Below, one TCR beta chain is given with its context. The sample originates from a study of PD-L1 blockade in urothelial cancer. Study background: From about 2014, patients received atezolizumab, given as 1,200 mg intravenously every 3 weeks. Blood was tested 3 weeks (second dose) and 6 weeks into treatment.

The protocol was immunoSEQ multiplex PCR, while the TCRdb copy is restricted to in-frame clones and leaves out a portion. The table records more than 55,000 clones, 85% to 90% of them present only once. V gave up 1 base and J gave up 10 bases; unmatched junction bases: 2. The CDR3 sequence is 12 residues long. The V gene's germline CDR1 is SGDLS and CDR2 YYNGEE. The sequence was collected from a man over 45 with urothelial cancer. V gene TRBV9 combines with J gene TRBJ2-1, with 7 bases matching TRBD2. This specimen was PBMCs, taken around atezolizumab (anti-PD-L1) treatment. The DNA for the CDR3 is TGTGCCAGCAGCGTAAGCGGGGTGGAGCAGTTCTTC. It specifies CASSVSGVEQFF.